Listed below are T cell receptor beta chains from one sample, sequenced in a study of shared clonotypes between healthy human individuals. The assay was immunoSEQ multiplex PCR, and TCRdb's table has in-frame clones only and misses some. This table holds fewer than 850,000 clones, about 96% found once. Material for sequencing was naive CD8+ T cells sorted from blood. These receptors all stem from a man under 40 in good health. Each CDR3 is given with its conserved first and last residue. Each record gives: D gene, V gene, clone size, J gene, CDR3 protein, CDR3 DNA. A D gene is named only where the DNA matches it firmly. A clone size is listed for some rows: how often the clone was seen (once, few, many), or a class if it is expanded.

d_gene: TRBD1; v_gene: TRBV6-6; abundance: NA; j_gene: TRBJ1-2; CDR3aa: CASSYDTPGQGGGYTF; CDR3nt: TGTGCCAGCAGTTACGACACACCGGGACAGGGTGGAGGCTACACCTTC
d_gene: NA; v_gene: TRBV29-1; abundance: NA; j_gene: TRBJ2-3; CDR3aa: CSVVGEFTDTQYF; CDR3nt: TGCAGCGTTGTAGGGGAATTCACAGATACGCAGTATTTT
d_gene: TRBD1; v_gene: TRBV11-3; abundance: NA; j_gene: TRBJ2-2; CDR3aa: CASSPRTGMTGELFF; CDR3nt: TGTGCCAGCAGCCCCCGGACAGGGATGACCGGGGAGCTGTTTTTT
d_gene: NA; v_gene: TRBV28; abundance: few; j_gene: TRBJ2-1; CDR3aa: CASSWLASYNEQFF; CDR3nt: TGTGCCAGCAGTTGGCTAGCATCCTACAATGAGCAGTTCTTC
d_gene: TRBD2; v_gene: TRBV4-2; abundance: NA; j_gene: TRBJ2-5; CDR3aa: CASSQEWGRAQETQYF; CDR3nt: TGTGCCAGCAGCCAAGAATGGGGGAGGGCCCAAGAGACCCAGTACTTC
d_gene: TRBD2; v_gene: TRBV11-2; abundance: NA; j_gene: TRBJ2-1; CDR3aa: CASSPLAGVTNEQFF; CDR3nt: TGTGCCAGCAGCCCCTTAGCGGGAGTTACGAATGAGCAGTTCTTC
d_gene: TRBD2; v_gene: TRBV7-6; abundance: NA; j_gene: TRBJ2-7; CDR3aa: CASSSTDSGTNSYEQYF; CDR3nt: TGTGCCAGCAGCTCGACTGATAGCGGGACTAACTCCTACGAGCAGTACTTC
d_gene: TRBD2; v_gene: TRBV10-3; abundance: NA; j_gene: TRBJ2-3; CDR3aa: CAISETLAGGPGTDTQYF; CDR3nt: TGTGCCATCAGTGAGACTTTAGCGGGAGGGCCTGGCACAGATACGCAGTATTTT
d_gene: TRBD1; v_gene: TRBV5-1; abundance: NA; j_gene: TRBJ2-7; CDR3aa: CASSAAMGQVRYEQYF; CDR3nt: TGCGCCAGCAGCGCGGCCATGGGACAGGTGAGGTACGAGCAGTACTTC
d_gene: TRBD2; v_gene: TRBV7-9; abundance: NA; j_gene: TRBJ2-7; CDR3aa: CASRAGGLVEQYF; CDR3nt: TGTGCCAGCAGGGCGGGGGGTCTGGTCGAGCAGTACTTC
d_gene: TRBD2; v_gene: TRBV13; abundance: NA; j_gene: TRBJ2-7; CDR3aa: CASSVGLAYEQYF; CDR3nt: TGTGCCAGCAGCGTGGGACTAGCCTACGAGCAGTACTTC
d_gene: TRBD1; v_gene: TRBV7-9; abundance: once; j_gene: TRBJ2-5; CDR3aa: CASSSDRVQETQYF; CDR3nt: TGTGCCAGCAGTTCGGACAGGGTTCAAGAGACCCAGTACTTC
d_gene: NA; v_gene: TRBV19; abundance: NA; j_gene: TRBJ2-7; CDR3aa: CASSIRAGNSYEQYF; CDR3nt: TGTGCCAGTAGTATTAGGGCAGGGAACTCCTACGAGCAGTACTTC
d_gene: NA; v_gene: TRBV9; abundance: NA; j_gene: TRBJ1-2; CDR3aa: CASSGRHGYTF; CDR3nt: TGTGCCAGCAGCGGCCGCCATGGCTACACCTTC
d_gene: NA; v_gene: TRBV11-2; abundance: once; j_gene: TRBJ2-7; CDR3aa: CASSPPTNWGVGQYF; CDR3nt: TGTGCCAGCAGCCCGCCCACCAACTGGGGGGTTGGGCAGTACTTC
d_gene: NA; v_gene: TRBV27; abundance: NA; j_gene: TRBJ2-3; CDR3aa: CASSLNRAGFSTDTQYF; CDR3nt: TGTGCCAGCAGTTTAAATCGGGCAGGTTTTAGCACAGATACGCAGTATTTT
d_gene: TRBD1; v_gene: TRBV13; abundance: NA; j_gene: TRBJ2-7; CDR3aa: CASSLGQGARDEQYF; CDR3nt: TGTGCCAGCAGCTTAGGACAGGGGGCGCGGGATGAGCAGTACTTC
d_gene: TRBD1; v_gene: TRBV29-1; abundance: NA; j_gene: TRBJ2-5; CDR3aa: CSVVRTGGQETQYF; CDR3nt: TGCAGCGTTGTTAGGACAGGGGGCCAAGAGACCCAGTACTTC
d_gene: TRBD1; v_gene: TRBV25-1; abundance: NA; j_gene: TRBJ2-7; CDR3aa: CASSEDRGGSYEQYF; CDR3nt: TGTGCCAGCAGTGAAGACAGGGGTGGCTCCTACGAGCAGTACTTC
d_gene: NA; v_gene: TRBV27; abundance: once; j_gene: TRBJ2-7; CDR3aa: CASSLTSSYEQYF; CDR3nt: TGTGCCAGCAGTTTAACATCTAGCTACGAGCAGTACTTC
d_gene: NA; v_gene: TRBV5-1; abundance: NA; j_gene: TRBJ1-1; CDR3aa: CASSLMELTASVDREAFF; CDR3nt: TGCGCCAGCAGCTTGATGGAGCTGACAGCGTCGGTAGATCGTGAAGCTTTCTTT
d_gene: TRBD1; v_gene: TRBV5-1; abundance: NA; j_gene: TRBJ2-2; CDR3aa: CASSWIGQGVRTGELFF; CDR3nt: TGCGCCAGCAGCTGGATAGGACAGGGGGTTCGTACCGGGGAGCTGTTTTTT